Presented here are 6 T cell receptor beta chains from one specimen sequenced in a study of blood T cell repertoires in COVID-19. Profiling relied on immunoSEQ multiplex PCR, and the TCRdb table lists in-frame clones only, not all of them. The sample records hundreds of thousands of clones, 85% to 90% being singletons. Sequenced: peripheral blood. Receptors originate from a man aged 18 to 29 with COVID-19, enrolled during active disease.

The chain links TRBV2 to TRBJ1-4, with 11 bases identical to TRBD1. Germline CDR1 reads SNHLY; CDR2 reads FYNNEI. V lost 6 bases, J lost 5 bases, and 5 bases stayed unmatched. The CDR3 runs 15 residues. Here the CDR3 DNA reads TGTGCCAGCAGGGGGACAGGGGGACGGAATGAAAAACTGTTTTTT. It yields the protein CASRGTGGRNEKLFF.

The chain combines TRBV5-4 with TRBJ2-1, with TRBD2 matching 10 bases. Germline CDR1 is SGHNT and CDR2 is YYREEE (reference sequence). This CDR3 is built from 15 residues. J gave up 6 bases and V 4 bases, and 7 bases lay outside the gene matches. This chain's CDR3 is CASSLISGGSNEQFF. CDR3 in DNA: TGTGCCAGCAGCCTGATTAGCGGGGGGTCCAATGAGCAGTTCTTC.

The chain couples TRBV3-1 (or the pseudogene TRBV3-2) to TRBJ2-2; a possible D gene is TRBD1 (5 bases). The CDR3 consists of 15 residues. CDR1 is LGHDT, CDR2 YNNKEL, per germline (reference sequence). V was pared by 4 bases and J by 4 bases, with 13 bases between. CDR3 coding DNA: TGTGCCAGCAGCCCGAGGACAATCCCCACCGGGGAGCTGTTTTTT. Amino acids: CASSPRTIPTGELFF.

This chain links TRBV5-1 with TRBJ2-3, with 8 nucleotides matching TRBD1. V shed 1 base and J 3 bases; nucleotides not matched to a gene: 1. There are 14 residues in the CDR3. The germline CDR1 and CDR2 sequences are SGHRS and YFSETQ. The CDR3 loop reads CASSLRTGTDTQYF. For the CDR3, the DNA is TGCGCCAGCAGCTTGAGGACAGGGACAGATACGCAGTATTTT.

The CDR3 loop reads CASRTSGSSGANVLTF. The CDR3 DNA follows: TGTGCCAGCCGGACTAGCGGGAGTAGTGGGGCCAACGTCCTGACTTTC. V usage is TRBV2 and J usage is TRBJ2-6; 13 bases fit TRBD2. CDR1 is SNHLY and CDR2 is FYNNEI in the germline V gene. V lost 8 bases and J lost 3; bases outside the gene matches: 4. The CDR3 runs to 16 residues.

The V and J genes are TRBV7-8 and TRBJ2-7; the D gene is possibly TRBD1 (5 bases). This CDR3 comprises 12 residues. Looked up from germline, CDR1 is SGHVS and CDR2 is FQNEAQ. V was clipped by 2 bases and J by 6 bases, with 8 bases between them. The CDR3 nucleotides are TGTGCCAGCAGCTTACAGGGCGGCGAGCAGTACTTC. Protein: CASSLQGGEQYF.